One sample yielded the 7 T cell receptor beta chains listed below, sequenced in a study of cytomegalovirus exposure and HLA in healthy donors. Primers for the PCR totalled 60 Vbeta and 13 Jbeta. The protocol was immunoSEQ multiplex PCR, while the TCRdb copy is restricted to in-frame clones and leaves out a portion. The table lists 150,000 to 180,000 clones, roughly 79% of them singletons. Material for sequencing was PBMCs. These receptors originate from a man younger than 35 in good health and CMV-seronegative.

J is TRBJ1-5 and V is TRBV23-1, with a weak D call TRBD1 (6 bases). TRBV23-1 is labeled an ORF, and its function is uncertain. The CDR3 sequence is 16 residues long. V was clipped by 6 bases and J by 2 bases, with 17 bases between them. The CDR3 sequence: CASSPHRVLGNQPQHF. CDR3 in DNA: TGCGCCAGCAGCCCACACAGGGTTTTGGGCAATCAGCCCCAGCATTTT.

V usage is TRBV5-8 and J usage is TRBJ2-5; TRBD2 is a possible D gene (5 bases). Matching the DNA end better, TRBJ2-7 makes the J call doubtful. CDR1 is SGHTS, CDR2 YDEGEE, per germline. The CDR3 has 11 residues. The CDR3 here is CASTGKIEQYF. As DNA, the CDR3 is TGTGCCAGCACCGGGAAGATCGAGCAGTACTTC.

V is TRBV10-2 and J is TRBJ1-2; D is unclear. CDR1 is WSHSY and CDR2 is SAAADI in the germline V gene. The CDR3 has 13 amino acids. V lost 4 bases and J lost 4, with 10 bases in between. The CDR3 coding sequence is TGCGCCAGCAGTGGAGGGTTTAGCTATGGCTACACCTTC. Amino acid sequence: CASSGGFSYGYTF.

The chain is built from TRBV6-6 and TRBJ1-4, with 7 bases aligning to TRBD1. Germline V gene sequence: CDR1 MNHNY, CDR2 SVGAGI (reference sequence). V was clipped by 5 bases and J by 6 bases; unmatched bases: 3. This CDR3 is 13 amino acids long. The CDR3 here is CASSNDRDEKLFF. Written as DNA, the CDR3 is TGTGCCAGCAGTAACGACAGGGATGAAAAACTGTTTTTT.

The chain links TRBV2 to TRBJ1-4; D not resolved. In germline, CDR1 is SNHLY, CDR2 FYNNEI. The V and J ends lost 2 bases and 5 bases respectively, with 12 bases between them. The CDR3 loop spans 15 amino acids. CDR3 amino acids: CASSETTTKNEKLFF. The CDR3 coding sequence is TGTGCCAGCAGTGAAACGACTACGAAGAATGAAAAACTGTTTTTT.

This chain links TRBV5-6 with TRBJ1-6, with 8 bases fitting TRBD1. V shed 4 bases and J 3 bases; nucleotides not matched to a gene: 3. Per the germline V gene, CDR1 is SGHDT and CDR2 is YYEEEE. This CDR3 is built from 15 residues. CDR3 in DNA: TGTGCCAGCAGCCTTGGACAGGGCTATAATTCACCCCTCCACTTT. This gives the protein CASSLGQGYNSPLHF.

There are a few counts of this clone. The V call is TRBV6-1, the J call TRBJ2-7; 8 bases align to TRBD1. Trimming removed 6 bases from V and 3 bases from J; junction bases left unmatched: 4. The CDR3 covers 13 residues. The germline gives CDR1 MNHNS, CDR2 SASEGT. DNA of the CDR3: TGTGCCAGCAGAGGGGACAGGATCTACGAGCAGTACTTC. As protein: CASRGDRIYEQYF.